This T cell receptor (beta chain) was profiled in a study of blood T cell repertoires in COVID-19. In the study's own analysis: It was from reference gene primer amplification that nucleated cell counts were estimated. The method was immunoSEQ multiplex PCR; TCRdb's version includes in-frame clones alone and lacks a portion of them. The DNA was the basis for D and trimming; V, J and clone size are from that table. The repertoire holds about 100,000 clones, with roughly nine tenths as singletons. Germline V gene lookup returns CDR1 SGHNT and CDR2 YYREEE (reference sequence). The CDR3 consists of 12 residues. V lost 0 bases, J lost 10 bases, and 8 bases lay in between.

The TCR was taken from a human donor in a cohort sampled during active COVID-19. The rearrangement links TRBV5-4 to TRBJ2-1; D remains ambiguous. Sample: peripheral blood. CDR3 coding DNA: TGTGCCAGCAGCTTGGCCGTGACAGAGCAGTTCTTC. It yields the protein CASSLAVTEQFF.